Each of the 11 T cell receptor beta chains below was sequenced from the same sample in a study of blood T cell repertoires in COVID-19. Sequenced by immunoSEQ multiplex PCR; TCRdb stores in-frame clones only, minus some. The sample lists approximately 49,000 clones, 87% occurring once. Sequenced sample: peripheral blood. The receptor set was obtained from a man between 45 and 60 years old with acute or convalescent COVID-19.

The gene calls are TRBV5-6 and TRBJ2-3, with unresolved D. V dropped 2 bases and J dropped 2 bases, with 6 bases sitting between them. Germline V lookup: CDR1 SGHDT, CDR2 YYEEEE. This CDR3 has 13 amino acids. CDR3 DNA: TGTGCCAGCAGCTTTAGCCCCACAGATACGCAGTATTTT. This gives the protein CASSFSPTDTQYF. Using reference TRBV5-6 and TRBJ2-3 for the parts outside the CDR3, the full variable domain is DAGVTQSPTHLIKTRGQQVTLRCSPKSGHDTVSWYQQALGQGPQFIFQYYEEEERQRGNFPDRFSGHQFPNYSSELNVNALLLGDSALYLCASSFSPTDTQYFGPGTRLTVL.

This clone was seen only once. V and J are TRBV4-2 and TRBJ1-1, with D perhaps matching TRBD1 (5 bases). The CDR3 has 17 residues. CDR1 and CDR2 (germline): LGHNA, YNFKEQ. V was trimmed by 8 bases and J by 3 bases, leaving 25 bases between them. CDR3 amino acids: CASGVLEGPWADTEAFF. CDR3 sequence (DNA): TGTGCCAGCGGGGTACTGGAGGGACCTTGGGCGGACACTGAAGCTTTCTTT.

The J gene is TRBJ2-2, the V gene TRBV9; perhaps TRBD2 as D (5 bases). The CDR3 contains 15 residues. Germline CDR1 reads SGDLS; CDR2 reads YYNGEE. V was trimmed by 0 bases and J by 5 bases, leaving 11 bases between them. CDR3 nucleotides: TGTGCCAGCAGCGTAGACAGATCGGGGACCGGGGAGCTGTTTTTT. It is translated as CASSVDRSGTGELFF.

The chain couples TRBV11-2 to TRBJ1-4, with 8 positions matching TRBD1. The junction had 10 bases not matched to a gene; V was cut back by 5 bases and J by 5 bases. This CDR3 comprises 16 residues. Per germline, CDR1 SGHAT and CDR2 FQNNGV. The CDR3 protein is CASSPLTGGPNEKLFF. The CDR3 DNA follows: TGTGCCAGCAGCCCACTTACAGGGGGACCGAATGAAAAACTGTTTTTT.

The V gene is TRBV11-3, the J gene TRBJ1-1; 7 bases match TRBD1. Germline assignment: CDR1 SGHNT and CDR2 YENEEA. CDR3 length: 14 residues. Unmatched junction bases numbered 9, after V lost 6 bases and J lost 5 bases. Here the CDR3 reads CASRVQGRFTEAFF. In DNA, the CDR3 is TGTGCCAGCAGAGTACAGGGGCGGTTTACTGAAGCTTTCTTT.

The V call is TRBV27, the J call TRBJ1-2; D may be TRBD1 (6 bases). Trimming took 7 bases from V and 5 from J, leaving 23 bases between them. CDR1 and CDR2 (germline): MNHEY, SMNVEV (reference sequence). The CDR3 loop spans 16 amino acids. The DNA for the CDR3 is TGTGCCAGCATGGGCGGCAGGGGTATATCGGGGTATGGCTACACCTTC. It specifies CASMGGRGISGYGYTF.

This clone was counted between two and nine times. The CDR3 reads CASSQDFTYEQYF. CDR3 bases: TGTGCCAGCAGCCAAGATTTCACTTACGAGCAGTACTTC. The genes are TRBV4-2 and TRBJ2-7; no definite D call. V was trimmed by 0 bases and J by 4 bases, leaving 7 bases between them. CDR3 length equals 13 residues. Per germline, CDR1 LGHNA and CDR2 YNFKEQ.

The chain recombines TRBV28 with TRBJ2-7; 11 bases are a match to TRBD1. CDR1 and CDR2 (germline): MDHEN, SYDVKM. The CDR3 consists of 14 residues. V lost 7 bases to trimming and J lost 5 bases; unmatched junction nucleotides: 7. The CDR3 DNA reads TGTGCCAGCAACGTCCCGGGACAGGGGGACGAGCAGTACTTC. Translating gives CASNVPGQGDEQYF.

The chain couples TRBV7-9 to TRBJ2-1; D is perhaps TRBD2 (6 bases). Per the germline V gene, CDR1 is SEHNR and CDR2 is FQNEAQ (reference sequence). The V end lost 5 bases, the J end lost 2 bases, and 16 bases lay between the germline ends. This CDR3 region has 16 residues. The CDR3 is CASSISAGPPYNEQFF. The CDR3 DNA reads as TGTGCCAGCAGCATTTCAGCGGGTCCCCCCTACAATGAGCAGTTCTTC.

This chain connects TRBV12-3 or TRBV12-4 to TRBJ1-1, with a weak D call TRBD1 (5 bases). V dropped 6 bases and J dropped 5 bases, with 10 bases sitting between them. This CDR3 comprises 12 residues. CDR3 in amino acids: CASSPQGTEAFF. The CDR3 coding sequence is TGTGCCAGCAGCCCTCAGGGAACTGAAGCTTTCTTT.

The chain employs TRBV30 and TRBJ1-1, with a tentative D call TRBD1 (5 bases). Germline values: CDR1 GTSNPN, CDR2 SVGIG (reference sequence). The CDR3 contains 13 residues. Trimming cost V 8 bases and J 4 bases, with 17 bases left between them. CDR3 residues: CAGEGQGGTEAFF. The DNA of the CDR3 is TGTGCCGGGGAGGGCCAGGGCGGCACTGAAGCTTTCTTT.